The 16 T cell receptor beta chains listed next were all sequenced from one sample in a study of T cell repertoires in ileal Crohn's disease. The repertoire was sequenced with immunoSEQ multiplex PCR; TCRdb's copy has only in-frame clones and lacks some. There are over 15,000 clones in the sample; roughly 85% occur only once, and 10% lies in the top ten. The sequenced material came from ileal tissue. Receptor source: an adult with Crohn's disease.

The chain links TRBV18 to TRBJ2-1; D might be TRBD2 (6 bases). The V gene's germline CDR1 is KGHSH and CDR2 LQKENI. Trimming removed 0 bases at V and 9 bases at J, with 9 bases between. This CDR3 has 13 amino acids. The CDR3 loop reads CASSPPGGIEQFF. The CDR3 DNA reads as TGTGCCAGCTCACCACCGGGCGGGATTGAGCAGTTCTTC.

This clone was seen only once. This chain connects TRBV20-1 to TRBJ2-7; possible D gene TRBD1, 5 bases. The CDR3 contains 11 residues. Germline V CDR1 and CDR2: DFQATT, SNEGSKA (reference sequence). The V end was cut by 4 bases, the J end by 3 bases, with 7 bases between. The CDR3 bases are TGCAGTGCTATCAGGGACTACGAGCAGTACTTC. Translated, it gives CSAIRDYEQYF.

This clone was recorded only once. V and J are TRBV7-2 and TRBJ2-7; 9 bases line up with TRBD1. V lost 6 bases and J lost 3; bases outside the gene matches: 6. The CDR3 consists of 14 residues. The germline V gene encodes CDR1 SGHTA and CDR2 FQGNSA. For the CDR3, the DNA is TGTGCCAGCAGTCCGGGACAGGGCTACTACGAGCAGTACTTC. Amino acids: CASSPGQGYYEQYF.

This chain links TRBV29-1 with TRBJ1-1; a possible D gene is TRBD1 (5 bases). CDR1 is SQVTM, CDR2 ANQGSEA, per germline. V was pared by 7 bases and J by 4 bases, with 16 bases between. The CDR3 has 13 amino acids. CDR3 in DNA: TGCAGCGCTATCCCCGGGAGGGGCACTGAAGCTTTCTTT. As protein: CSAIPGRGTEAFF.

This clone was counted between two and nine times. The chain links TRBV20-1 to TRBJ2-7; D unclear. This CDR3 is built from 11 residues. V was trimmed by 4 bases and J by 2 bases, leaving 6 bases between them. The germline CDR1 and CDR2 sequences are DFQATT and SNEGSKA (reference sequence). The CDR3 reads CSAKRAYEQYF. The CDR3 nucleotides are TGCAGTGCTAAACGGGCCTACGAGCAGTACTTC.

V gene TRBV19 combines with J gene TRBJ2-7, with TRBD2 matching over 11 bases. With 8 bases clipped from V and 0 bases from J, the junction kept 6 bases outside the gene matches. The CDR3 is 15 amino acids. Per the germline V gene, CDR1 is LNHDA and CDR2 is SQIVND (reference sequence). In nucleotides, the CDR3 is TGTGCCAGTCGGACTAGCGGGTCTAGCTCCTACGAGCAGTACTTC. It is translated as CASRTSGSSSYEQYF. Full variable domain (missing parts from reference TRBV19 and TRBJ2-7): DGGITQSPKYLFRKEGQNVTLSCEQNLNHDAMYWYRQDPGQGLRLIYYSQIVNDFQKGDIAEGYSVSREKKESFPLTVTSAQKNPTAFYLCASRTSGSSSYEQYFGPGTRLTVT.

This chain links TRBV9 with TRBJ2-1; no firm D call. CDR1 and CDR2 (germline): SGDLS, YYNGEE. This CDR3 has 12 amino acids. V was pared by 4 bases and J by 1 base, with 3 bases between. CDR3 amino acids: CASSPSYNEQFF. In nucleotides, the CDR3 is TGTGCCAGCAGCCCTTCCTACAATGAGCAGTTCTTC.

The rearrangement links TRBV4-1 to TRBJ2-1; 7 nucleotides match TRBD1. Germline values: CDR1 MGHRA, CDR2 YSYEKL. V shed 3 bases, J shed 7 bases, and the junction held 3 bases outside the gene matches. This CDR3 contains 13 residues. The CDR3 reads CASSQTGLNEQFF. CDR3 bases: TGCGCCAGCAGCCAGACAGGGTTGAATGAGCAGTTCTTC.

The chain employs TRBV7-9 and TRBJ1-6; the match to TRBD1 covers 7 bases. Trimming took 5 bases from V and 5 from J; bases not matched to a gene: 6. This CDR3 comprises 15 residues. CDR1 and CDR2 from the germline V gene are SEHNR and FQNEAQ (reference sequence). As DNA, the CDR3 is TGTGCCAGCAGCCGAACCGGGACAGATAATTCACCCCTCCACTTT. It codes for CASSRTGTDNSPLHF.

This sequence joins TRBV10-2 and TRBJ2-2; 12 nucleotides agree with TRBD2. Germline lookup yields CDR1 WSHSY and CDR2 SAAADI. J lost 0 bases, V lost 3 bases, and 11 bases had no gene match. This CDR3 spans 20 amino acids. DNA for the CDR3: TGCGCCAGCAGTGAAAGCCTCGGGAGACTAGCGGGGGCGAACACCGGGGAGCTGTTTTTT. Its translation: CASSESLGRLAGANTGELFF.

The rearrangement links TRBV4-1 to TRBJ2-7; tentative D call: TRBD1 (7 bases). CDR1 is MGHRA, CDR2 YSYEKL, per germline. The CDR3 has 16 residues. Trimming pared 1 base from V and 2 bases from J, leaving 15 bases between. CDR3 sequence (DNA): TGCGCCAGCAGCCAAGGCTTGCAGGGGGGTCCCTACGAGCAGTACTTC. It specifies CASSQGLQGGPYEQYF.

The rearrangement uses TRBV30 and TRBJ2-2, with 10 bases fitting TRBD1. Germline V CDR1 and CDR2: GTSNPN, SVGIG (reference sequence). The CDR3 length is 15 residues. V lost 8 bases to trimming and J lost 0 bases; unmatched junction nucleotides: 6. The CDR3 is CAGGTGAPNTGELFF. For the CDR3, the DNA is TGTGCCGGGGGGACAGGGGCGCCGAACACCGGGGAGCTGTTTTTT.

The chain has TRBV10-3 and TRBJ2-7; 9 positions match TRBD2. Looked up from germline, CDR1 is ENHRY and CDR2 is SYGVKD. CDR3 length: 18 residues. The trim removed 0 bases at V and 1 base at J, leaving 10 bases unmatched. CDR3 in DNA: TGTGCCATCAGTGAGTCGATTGGGGGCCTAGCGGGGTCCTACGAGCAGTACTTC. Amino acid sequence: CAISESIGGLAGSYEQYF.

The chain carries TRBV5-1 and TRBJ1-2; D remains ambiguous. The germline CDR1 and CDR2 sequences are SGHRS and YFSETQ. V was clipped by 4 bases and J by 0 bases, with 4 bases between them. The CDR3 spans 12 residues. The CDR3: CASSPANYGYTF. The CDR3 nucleotides are TGCGCCAGCAGCCCGGCTAACTATGGCTACACCTTC.

The chain has TRBV7-2 and TRBJ1-2; TRBD1 agrees at 9 bases. V lost 1 base, J lost 4 bases, and 4 bases stayed unmatched. Germline CDR1 SGHTA, CDR2 FQGNSA. The CDR3 spans 15 residues. For the CDR3, the DNA is TGTGCCAGCAGCTTAGTTGGGACAGGGACCTATGGCTACACCTTC. Translation gives CASSLVGTGTYGYTF. The whole variable domain, filled in from reference TRBV7-2 and TRBJ1-2, reads GAGVSQSPSNKVTEKGKDVELRCDPISGHTALYWYRQSLGQGLEFLIYFQGNSAPDKSGLPSDRFSAERTGGSVSTLTIQRTQQEDSAVYLCASSLVGTGTYGYTFGSGTRLTVV.

The J gene is TRBJ1-1, the V gene TRBV18; tentative D call: TRBD1 (6 bases). This CDR3 contains 17 residues. In germline, CDR1 is KGHSH, CDR2 LQKENI. Trimming pared 0 bases from V and 3 bases from J, leaving 17 bases between. In DNA, the CDR3 is TGTGCCAGCTCACCACCACCGGTTACAGGGTGGGACACTGAAGCTTTCTTT. It specifies CASSPPPVTGWDTEAFF.